The sequence of this T cell receptor (beta chain) was determined in a study of shared T cell receptors in the human thymus. The count of this clone is one. The assay was immunoSEQ multiplex PCR, and TCRdb's table has in-frame clones only and misses some. The sample consists of more than 300,000 clones, over 90% of them appearing once. This clonotype originated in a human donor. The sequenced sample was thymocytes.

The CDR3 sequence is CASSSTRDRESNQPQHF. The CDR3 region has the DNA TGTGCCAGCAGTTCGACCCGGGACAGGGAGTCTAATCAGCCCCAGCATTTT. The V call is TRBV28, the J call TRBJ1-5; 9 bases map to TRBD1. Germline V gene sequence: CDR1 MDHEN, CDR2 SYDVKM. V dropped 4 bases and J dropped 4; count of bases not matched to a gene: 11. The CDR3 loop spans 17 amino acids.